Below, 11 T cell receptor beta chains from the same sample are listed, as sequenced in a study of T cells in Graves' hyperthyroidism and ophthalmopathy. Amplification targeted TCR beta CDR3 regions from RNA transcripts. The TCR CDR3 first-round RT-PCR relied on the HTBI primer set. TCRdb processed the multiplex PCR reads anew with MiXCR; each CDR3 protein has one entry. This table holds 250,000 to 300,000 distinct CDR3 sequences, 14% to 15% found once. The sample was blood. The receptors derive from a woman between 40 and 50 years old with Graves' hyperthyroidism that later progressed to Graves' ophthalmopathy.

V and J are TRBV7-9 and TRBJ2-6; a weak D match, TRBD2 (5 bases). CDR1 and CDR2 from the germline V gene are SEHNR and FQNEAQ (reference sequence). The CDR3 totals 15 residues. Trimming cost V 7 bases and J 2 bases, with 12 bases left between them. The DNA for the CDR3 is TGTGCCAGCACCCTAACCGGGGCTGGGGCCAACGTCCTGACTTTC. Protein product: CASTLTGAGANVLTF.

At least ten counts were recorded for this clonotype. The V gene is TRBV5-6, the J gene TRBJ1-2, with no clear D. Germline loops: CDR1 SGHDT, CDR2 YYEEEE. Trimming left V 2 bases short and J 8 bases short, with 16 bases between. The CDR3 contains 14 residues. The DNA for the CDR3 is TGTGCCAGCAGCTTTGGCGGGAGAGACTTGGGCTACACCTTC. It encodes CASSFGGRDLGYTF.

The V and J genes are TRBV3-1 and TRBJ2-2; TRBD1 might be the D (5 bases). V was cut by 3 bases and J by 14 bases, with 22 bases left in between. The germline V gene encodes CDR1 LGHDT and CDR2 YNNKEL (reference sequence). The CDR3 contains 15 residues. CDR3 in amino acids: CASSHGQGYTGHLFF. CDR3 DNA sequence: TGTGCCAGCAGCCACGGCCAGGGATACACCGGGCATCTGTTTTTT.

The V call is TRBV6-2 or TRBV6-3, the J call TRBJ2-2; D is perhaps TRBD1 (5 bases). V lost 5 bases, J lost 0 bases, and 7 bases lay in between. CDR1 is MNHEY, CDR2 SVGEGT, per germline. The CDR3 runs to 14 residues. DNA of the CDR3: TGTGCCAGCAGTGGGGCAGCGAACACCGGGGAGCTGTTTTTT. Amino acid sequence: CASSGAANTGELFF.

This clonotype was seen ten or more times. The chain combines TRBV9 with TRBJ2-1, with D tentatively TRBD2 (6 bases). V was shortened by 4 bases and J by 5 bases, with 16 bases between the two germline ends. Germline V gives CDR1 SGDLS, CDR2 YYNGEE. The CDR3 length is 15 residues. The CDR3, as DNA: TGTGCCAGCAGCACCGGCGCTAGCGAGAACAATGAGCAGTTCTTC. This gives the protein CASSTGASENNEQFF.

This clonotype was counted between two and nine times. V gene TRBV19 combines with J gene TRBJ1-6; 7 bases line up with TRBD1. The ends lost 5 bases at V and 7 bases at J; junction bases unmatched: 5. The germline V gene encodes CDR1 LNHDA and CDR2 SQIVND (reference sequence). This CDR3 is built from 14 residues. CDR3: CASSFTGVNSPLHF. Written as DNA, the CDR3 is TGTGCCAGTAGTTTCACAGGGGTCAATTCACCCCTCCACTTT.

This clonotype occurred many times. The chain links TRBV3-1 to TRBJ2-7, with D possibly being TRBD2 (5 bases). V shed 4 bases and J shed 2 bases, with 15 bases lying between them. This CDR3 has 15 amino acids. Germline CDR1 LGHDT, CDR2 YNNKEL (reference sequence). The CDR3 bases are TGTGCCAGCAGCCCCAACCCAGCGGCGACCTACGAGCAGTACTTC. Its protein is CASSPNPAATYEQYF.

This clonotype was found many times. The rearrangement uses TRBV10-3 and TRBJ1-5; a possible D gene is TRBD1 (5 bases). Trimming removed 9 bases from V and 6 bases from J, with 12 bases in between. Germline V CDR1 and CDR2: ENHRY, SYGVKD. CDR3 length equals 12 residues. DNA of the CDR3: TGTGCCATTTCGTCAGGGAGTCAGCCCCAGCATTTT. This sequence encodes CAISSGSQPQHF.

The rearrangement uses TRBV27 and TRBJ2-1; tentatively, D is TRBD1 or TRBD2 (5 bases each). This CDR3 contains 13 residues. Germline CDR1 reads MNHEY; CDR2 reads SMNVEV (reference sequence). Trimming took off 5 bases at V and 7 bases at J, with 12 bases between the two ends. CDR3 nucleotides: TGTGCCAGCAGTCCCGGGACGGCTAATGAGCAGTTCTTC. This gives the protein CASSPGTANEQFF.

This clonotype was counted at least ten times. The V call is TRBV27, the J call TRBJ2-7; D is unresolved. The CDR3 contains 14 residues. Germline V gives CDR1 MNHEY, CDR2 SMNVEV (reference sequence). V lost 3 bases, J lost 6 bases, and 15 bases lay in between. The CDR3 region is CASSFHAAPGEQYF. The CDR3 DNA reads as TGTGCCAGCAGTTTCCACGCCGCCCCCGGCGAGCAGTACTTC.

This clonotype was counted at least ten times. CDR3 sequence: CASSLRPGLAREINEQFF. The CDR3 DNA follows: TGTGCCAGCAGCTTAAGGCCGGGACTAGCCCGGGAGATCAATGAGCAGTTCTTC. The chain carries TRBV11-2 and TRBJ2-1, with TRBD2 identical over 9 bases. The length of the CDR3 is 18 residues. Germline V gene sequence: CDR1 SGHAT, CDR2 FQNNGV. V shed 2 bases, J shed 6 bases, and the junction held 14 bases outside the gene matches. Supplemented by reference TRBV11-2 and TRBJ2-1, the full variable domain reads EAGVAQSPRYKIIEKRQSVAFWCNPISGHATLYWYQQILGQGPKLLIQFQNNGVVDDSQLPKDRFSAERLKGVDSTLKIQPAKLEDSAVYLCASSLRPGLAREINEQFFGPGTRLTVL.